The 32 T cell receptor beta chains reported below all come from one sample, sequenced in a study of CXCR3-negative and CXCR3-positive naive CD8 T cells. 5' RACE that incorporated UMI labels was used to prepare the TRB cDNA libraries. TCRdb reanalyzed the 5' RACE reads and collapses them to one entry per CDR3 protein, without DNA. This table lists under 50,000 distinct CDR3 sequences. The sample taken for sequencing was naive CXCR3- CD8+ T cells from blood. Subset specified: CD45RO-CCR7+CD27+CD95- naive CD8+ T cells lacking CXCR3 (TNR3-). The receptors shown here come from a human donor in good health. Some clones in this sample may be carry-over from other donors' samples.

This sequence joins TRBV6-2 or TRBV6-3 and TRBJ2-7. This CDR3 is built from 14 residues. CDR1 and CDR2 from the germline V gene are MNHEY and SVGEGT. This CDR3 is CASSYSIGVYEQYF.

The CDR3 loop reads CASSQDSRRAGGYTF. The rearrangement joins TRBV14 to TRBJ1-2. Germline CDR1 SGHDN, CDR2 FVKESK. CDR3 length: 15 amino acids.

The genes are TRBV7-8 and TRBJ2-2; TCRdb returns TRBD1, unconfirmable since there is no DNA. From germline, CDR1 is SGHVS and CDR2 FQNEAQ. The CDR3 extends over 16 amino acids. CDR3 loop: CASSFLSSFNTGELFF.

The gene calls are TRBV6-1 and TRBJ1-5. CDR3 length: 15 amino acids. Germline V gene sequence: CDR1 MNHNS, CDR2 SASEGT. CDR3 sequence: CASSEAWNSNQPQHF.

This chain joins TRBV29-1 and TRBJ2-3; TCRdb designates TRBD1, a call that cannot be tested without DNA. Germline V gene sequence: CDR1 SQVTM, CDR2 ANQGSEA. The CDR3 sequence is 13 residues long. The CDR3 loop reads CSVWTASTDTQYF.

This chain links TRBV23-1 with TRBJ2-4; TCRdb outputs TRBD1, but without DNA this stays unchecked. TRBV23-1 is an ORF, and what it does is uncertain. The CDR3 consists of 17 residues. CDR3 in amino acids: CASSLVRGAGDLDIQYF.

V usage is TRBV5-5 and J usage is TRBJ2-2; as DNA is missing, the TRBD2 call by TCRdb cannot be tested. Germline values: CDR1 SGHKS, CDR2 YYEKEE (reference sequence). This CDR3 is 15 amino acids long. CDR3 sequence: CASSFSGGNTGELFF.

The rearrangement uses TRBV29-1 and TRBJ2-1. The germline gives CDR1 SQVTM, CDR2 ANQGSEA. The CDR3 has 14 amino acids. CDR3 region: CSVFRPNVYNEQFF.

The chain couples TRBV7-4 to TRBJ1-5; the TCRdb D gene call, TRBD1, has no DNA to confirm it. Germline lookup yields CDR1 SGHVT and CDR2 SQSDAQ. The CDR3 loop spans 18 amino acids. This CDR3 is CASSLRDRDVGCNQPQHF.

The rearrangement links TRBV5-5 to TRBJ2-7; TCRdb's assignment of TRBD1 cannot be checked, as there is no DNA. Germline CDR1 reads SGHKS; CDR2 reads YYEKEE (reference sequence). The CDR3 runs to 14 residues. This CDR3 is CASSLGIDSYEQYF. Full variable domain (rest looked up from reference TRBV5-5 and TRBJ2-7): DAGVTQSPTHLIKTRGQQVTLRCSPISGHKSVSWYQQVLGQGPQFIFQYYEKEERGRGNFPDRFSARQFPNYSSELNVNALLLGDSALYLCASSLGIDSYEQYFGPGTRLTVT.

The CDR3 spells CASSQEQGAYLSYNEQFF. V is TRBV23-1 and J is TRBJ2-1; the TRBD1 assignment by TCRdb is unverifiable without DNA. TRBV23-1 is placed among ORFs of uncertain function. The CDR3 runs to 18 residues.

The gene calls are TRBV6-2 or TRBV6-3 and TRBJ1-2. Per the germline V gene, CDR1 is MNHEY and CDR2 is SVGEGT. This CDR3 comprises 13 residues. The CDR3 region is CASSYRDVDGYTF.

This chain links TRBV29-1 with TRBJ2-7; as DNA is missing, the TRBD1 call by TCRdb cannot be tested. In germline, CDR1 is SQVTM, CDR2 ANQGSEA. The CDR3 is made up of 15 amino acids. The CDR3 protein is CSVEDGDTLYGEQYF.

This clonotype ranks as medium-sized in terms of frequency. V and J are TRBV10-1 and TRBJ1-6. Germline CDR1 is WNHNN and CDR2 is SYGVQD (reference sequence). The CDR3 totals 16 residues. The CDR3 protein is CASSESTDGLNSPLHF.

The chain links TRBV12-3 or TRBV12-4 to TRBJ2-3; the TRBD2 assignment by TCRdb is unverifiable without DNA. This CDR3 contains 15 residues. CDR3 protein: CASSLSSGHTDTQYF.

V and J are TRBV29-1 and TRBJ1-5; the TRBD1 assignment by TCRdb is unverifiable without DNA. Looked up from germline, CDR1 is SQVTM and CDR2 is ANQGSEA. This CDR3 spans 14 amino acids. The CDR3 is CSDLEAPGWQPQHF.

The chain employs TRBV15 and TRBJ2-7; TCRdb proposes TRBD2, but this gene call is untestable without DNA. CDR1 is LNHNV and CDR2 is YYDKDF in the germline V gene (reference sequence). The CDR3 is made up of 15 amino acids. CDR3 residues: CATSRPGLVTGEQYF.

The chain couples TRBV28 to TRBJ2-7; TCRdb returns TRBD1, unconfirmable since there is no DNA. Germline V CDR1 and CDR2: MDHEN, SYDVKM. The CDR3 sequence is 17 residues long. The CDR3 is CASTEGSGTGVVDEQYF.

The rearrangement links TRBV29-1 to TRBJ2-7; as DNA is missing, the TRBD2 call by TCRdb cannot be tested. CDR1 and CDR2 from the germline V gene are SQVTM and ANQGSEA. The CDR3 sequence is 14 residues long. CDR3 sequence reads: CSVGLEAGFYEQYF.

The chain uses TRBV10-3 and TRBJ2-7. This CDR3 spans 15 amino acids. Looked up from germline, CDR1 is ENHRY and CDR2 is SYGVKD. The CDR3: CAISESYQVIYEQYF.

The chain employs TRBV9 and TRBJ1-1. The CDR3 has 12 amino acids. Germline V gene data show CDR1 as SGDLS and CDR2 as YYNGEE. CDR3 loop: CASSTTNTEAFF.

This chain uses TRBV5-1 with TRBJ2-1; without DNA, the TCRdb call of TRBD1 cannot be checked. The CDR3 has 11 amino acids. Germline V CDR1 and CDR2: SGHRS, YFSETQ. CDR3 region: CASSFPGEQFF.

The chain carries TRBV6-1 and TRBJ2-7; the TCRdb D gene call, TRBD2, has no DNA to confirm it. Germline CDR1 MNHNS, CDR2 SASEGT. The CDR3 consists of 16 residues. The CDR3 region is CASSEGLAGLSYEQYF.

The V gene is TRBV14, the J gene TRBJ1-1; no DNA is available, so the TRBD1 call from TCRdb remains unchecked. Germline-derived CDR1 and CDR2 are SGHDN and FVKESK. The CDR3 length is 14 residues. The CDR3 spells CASSRDRGFTEAFF.

The rearrangement links TRBV7-9 to TRBJ2-6. This CDR3 region has 16 residues. Per germline, CDR1 SEHNR and CDR2 FQNEAQ (reference sequence). CDR3 region: CASSITGSSGANVLTF.

The rearrangement links TRBV28 to TRBJ2-7; the TRBD2 assignment by TCRdb is unverifiable without DNA. CDR3 length: 16 amino acids. Germline CDR1 reads MDHEN; CDR2 reads SYDVKM. CDR3 loop: CASSPRLAGALREQYF.

V usage is TRBV4-1 and J usage is TRBJ2-7; TCRdb's D call of TRBD1 is untestable without DNA. CDR3 size: 17 residues. Germline CDR1 reads MGHRA; CDR2 reads YSYEKL. The CDR3 here is CASSQEETRTRPYEQYF.

The V call is TRBV7-9, the J call TRBJ1-1; the TCRdb call, TRBD1, lacks DNA for checking. The length of the CDR3 is 14 residues. Germline values: CDR1 SEHNR, CDR2 FQNEAQ (reference sequence). This chain's CDR3 is CASSLEGADSEAFF. The full variable domain, completed using reference TRBV7-9 and TRBJ1-1, is DTGVSQNPRHKITKRGQNVTFRCDPISEHNRLYWYRQTLGQGPEFLTYFQNEAQLEKSRLLSDRFSAERPKGSFSTLEIQRTEQGDSAMYLCASSLEGADSEAFFGQGTRLTVV.

V is TRBV28 and J is TRBJ2-7; the TCRdb call, TRBD1, lacks DNA for checking. Germline V gene lookup returns CDR1 MDHEN and CDR2 SYDVKM. The CDR3 is made up of 13 amino acids. CDR3 in amino acids: CASGQGKSYEQYF.

This chain uses TRBV6-2 or TRBV6-3 with TRBJ2-2; the D call of TRBD1 rests on TCRdb alone, since no DNA is present to check it. CDR1 MNHEY and CDR2 SVGEGT come from the germline V gene. The length of the CDR3 is 16 residues. The CDR3 here is CASSYLLDSNTGELFF.

The chain couples TRBV29-1 to TRBJ2-7; TCRdb selects TRBD1, and the lack of DNA leaves this call unchecked. The germline gives CDR1 SQVTM, CDR2 ANQGSEA. The CDR3 loop spans 16 amino acids. The CDR3 spells CSVEALGTGATFEQYF.

The chain couples TRBV6-4 to TRBJ2-1. The CDR3 is 14 amino acids. CDR1 and CDR2 from the germline V gene are MRHNA and SNTAGT. The CDR3 protein is CASSASELASEQFF.